This T cell receptor (beta chain) was captured by sequencing in a study of cytomegalovirus exposure and HLA in healthy donors. Germline CDR1 and CDR2: MNHEY and SVGAGI. The CDR3 is made up of 14 amino acids. V was pared by 5 bases and J by 3 bases, with 14 bases between. With 60 Vbeta and 13 Jbeta primers, the PCR was carried out. The method was immunoSEQ multiplex PCR; TCRdb's version includes in-frame clones alone and lacks a portion of them. The sample holds roughly 190,000 clones, more than 80% seen once. This sequence was found in a woman between 45 and 65 years old in good health and CMV-seropositive. The V and J genes are TRBV6-5 and TRBJ2-7; D gene ambiguous. Sequenced input: PBMCs. CDR3 loop: CASSGQIGGYEQYF. The CDR3 bases are TGTGCCAGCAGTGGTCAGATAGGCGGCTACGAGCAGTACTTC.